The source of this T cell receptor (beta chain) is a study of OX40 agonist ivuxolimab in advanced cancers. Clones were read by immunoSEQ multiplex PCR, and TCRdb kept only the in-frame ones, dropping some. The data show some 87,000 clones, over 85% seen once. V lost 3 bases and J lost 5, with 14 bases in between. CDR1 and CDR2 from the germline V gene are MDHEN and SYDVKM. CDR3 length: 14 residues. The genes are TRBV28 and TRBJ2-7, with D uncertain. The input for sequencing was CD4+ or CD8+ T cells sorted from blood, taken in a trial of the OX40 agonist ivuxolimab. The receptor's source is an adult with an advanced solid tumor such as melanoma, head and neck, liver or kidney cancer. The CDR3 region is CASSLTPRHHEQYF. The CDR3 nucleotides read TGTGCCAGCAGTTTGACCCCTCGACATCACGAGCAGTACTTC.